This is a list of T cell receptor beta chains from one sample in a study of CD8 T cells in ankylosing spondylitis. TCRdb itself ran the 5' RACE reads through MiXCR, one entry per CDR3 protein. This table has 250,000 to 300,000 distinct CDR3 sequences, 20% appearing once. The sample consisted of blood, either unsorted or a sorted T cell fraction (not recorded which). The source is a male donor with ankylosing spondylitis or in good health (not recorded which). Each CDR3 is given with its conserved first and last residue.

v_call: TRBV6-5
cdr3_aa: CASSYSLLSKLPSYNEQFF

v_call: TRBV5-1
cdr3_aa: CASSLDQGGATEAFF

v_call: TRBV9
cdr3_aa: CASSAQPSTDTQYF

v_call: TRBV20-1
cdr3_aa: CSARDPNGQGKDEQFF

v_call: TRBV20-1
cdr3_aa: CSAPWLAGGETQYF

v_call: TRBV5-1
cdr3_aa: CASSLAGGFTDTQYF

v_call: TRBV27
cdr3_aa: CASSVRDRPYNEQFF

v_call: TRBV7-8
cdr3_aa: CASSPHIQDYEQFF

v_call: TRBV7-9
cdr3_aa: CASPQGQGAGNEQFF

v_call: TRBV6-1
cdr3_aa: CASSDSETGELFF

v_call: TRBV12-3/TRBV12-4
cdr3_aa: CASNFFGTSGSVFGDTQYF

v_call: TRBV7-9
cdr3_aa: CASSADFAGGPDTQYF

v_call: TRBV7-9
cdr3_aa: CASSLDQGMNTEAFF

v_call: TRBV7-2
cdr3_aa: CASSSPGLAHYF

v_call: TRBV5-4
cdr3_aa: CASSPGQGGWNEQFF